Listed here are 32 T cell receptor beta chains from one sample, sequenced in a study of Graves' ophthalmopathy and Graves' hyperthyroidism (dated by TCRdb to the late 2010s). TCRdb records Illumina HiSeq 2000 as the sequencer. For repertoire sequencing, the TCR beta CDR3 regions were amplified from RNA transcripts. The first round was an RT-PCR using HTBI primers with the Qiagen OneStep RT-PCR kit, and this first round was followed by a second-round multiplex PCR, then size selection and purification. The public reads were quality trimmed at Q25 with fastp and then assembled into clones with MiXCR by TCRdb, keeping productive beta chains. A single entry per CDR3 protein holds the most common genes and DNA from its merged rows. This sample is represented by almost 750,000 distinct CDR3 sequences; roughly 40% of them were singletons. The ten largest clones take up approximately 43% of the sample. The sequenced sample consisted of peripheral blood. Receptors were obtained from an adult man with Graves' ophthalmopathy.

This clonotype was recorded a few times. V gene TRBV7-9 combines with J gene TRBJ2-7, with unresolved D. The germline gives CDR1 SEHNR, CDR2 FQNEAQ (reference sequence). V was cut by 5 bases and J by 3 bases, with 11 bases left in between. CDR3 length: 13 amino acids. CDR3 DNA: TGTGCCAGCAGCCCAAGCAATTTCTACGAGCAGTACTTC. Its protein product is CASSPSNFYEQYF.

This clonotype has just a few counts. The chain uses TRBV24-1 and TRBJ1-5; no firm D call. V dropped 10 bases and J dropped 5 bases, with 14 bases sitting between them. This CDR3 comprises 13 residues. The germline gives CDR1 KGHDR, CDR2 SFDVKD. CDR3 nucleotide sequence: TGTGCCACGCCCGCGGAAAAGTATCAGCCCCAGCATTTT. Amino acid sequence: CATPAEKYQPQHF.

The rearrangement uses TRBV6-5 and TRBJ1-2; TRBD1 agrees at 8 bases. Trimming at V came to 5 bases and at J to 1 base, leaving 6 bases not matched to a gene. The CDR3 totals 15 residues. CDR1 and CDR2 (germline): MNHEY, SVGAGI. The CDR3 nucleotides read TGTGCCAGCAGTAACCCACAGGGGGGTAACTATGGCTACACCTTC. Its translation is CASSNPQGGNYGYTF.

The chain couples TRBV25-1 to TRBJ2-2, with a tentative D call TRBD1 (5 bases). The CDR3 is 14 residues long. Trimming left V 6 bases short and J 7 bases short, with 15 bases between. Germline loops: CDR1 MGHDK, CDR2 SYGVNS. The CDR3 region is CASRRRAGLGELFF. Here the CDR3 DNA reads TGTGCCAGCAGGCGCCGGGCAGGGCTCGGGGAGCTGTTTTTT.

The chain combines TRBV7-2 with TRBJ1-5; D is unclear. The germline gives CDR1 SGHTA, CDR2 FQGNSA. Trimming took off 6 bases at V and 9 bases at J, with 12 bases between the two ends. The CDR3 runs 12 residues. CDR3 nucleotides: TGTACCAGCAGAGATCTAGGATTGCCCCAGCATTTT. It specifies CTSRDLGLPQHF.

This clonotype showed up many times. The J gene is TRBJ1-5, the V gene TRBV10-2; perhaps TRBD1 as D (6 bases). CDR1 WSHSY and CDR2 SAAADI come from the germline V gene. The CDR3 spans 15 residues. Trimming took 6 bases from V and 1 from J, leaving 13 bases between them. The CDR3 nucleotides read TGCGCCAGCAGCAGAGGGACAAGAAGCAATCAGCCCCAGCATTTT. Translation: CASSRGTRSNQPQHF.

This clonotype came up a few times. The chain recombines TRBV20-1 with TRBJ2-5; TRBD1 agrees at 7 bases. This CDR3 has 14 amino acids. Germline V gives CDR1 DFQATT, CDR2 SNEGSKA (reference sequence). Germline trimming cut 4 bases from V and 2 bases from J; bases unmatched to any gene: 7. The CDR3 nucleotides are TGCAGTGCTATAGCCTTACAGGGGCAAGAGACCCAGTACTTC. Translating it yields CSAIALQGQETQYF.

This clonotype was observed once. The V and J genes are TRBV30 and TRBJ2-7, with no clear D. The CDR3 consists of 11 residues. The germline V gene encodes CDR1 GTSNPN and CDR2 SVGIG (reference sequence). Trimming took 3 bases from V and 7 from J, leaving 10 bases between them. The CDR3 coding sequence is TGTGCCTGGAGCCTTGGTGGGGAGCAGTACTTC. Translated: CAWSLGGEQYF.

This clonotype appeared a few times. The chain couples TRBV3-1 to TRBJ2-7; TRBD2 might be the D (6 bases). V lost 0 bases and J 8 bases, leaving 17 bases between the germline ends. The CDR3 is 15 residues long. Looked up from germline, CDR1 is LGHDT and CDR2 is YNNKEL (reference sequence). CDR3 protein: CASSQDGTGTTKQYF. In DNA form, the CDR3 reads TGTGCCAGCAGCCAAGATGGGACTGGTACTACGAAGCAGTACTTC.

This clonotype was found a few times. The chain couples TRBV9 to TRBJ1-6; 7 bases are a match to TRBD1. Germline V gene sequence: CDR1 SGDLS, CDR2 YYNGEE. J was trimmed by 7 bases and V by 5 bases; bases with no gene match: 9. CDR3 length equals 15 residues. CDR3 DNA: TGTGCCAGCAGTCTAACAGGGGAAAACAATTCACCCCTCCACTTT. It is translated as CASSLTGENNSPLHF.

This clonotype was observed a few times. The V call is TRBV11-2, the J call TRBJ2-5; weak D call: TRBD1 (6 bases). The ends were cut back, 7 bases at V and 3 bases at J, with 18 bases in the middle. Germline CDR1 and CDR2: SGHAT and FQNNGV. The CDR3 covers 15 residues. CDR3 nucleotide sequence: TGTGCCAGCACCTCAGGGGACACCGTAGAAGAGACCCAGTACTTC. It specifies CASTSGDTVEETQYF.

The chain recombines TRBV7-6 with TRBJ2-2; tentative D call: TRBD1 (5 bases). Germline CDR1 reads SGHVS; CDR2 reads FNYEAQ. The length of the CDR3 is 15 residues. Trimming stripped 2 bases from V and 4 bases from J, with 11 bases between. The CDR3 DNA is TGTGCCAGCAGCTTATCAGGGTCAATCACCGGGGAGCTGTTTTTT. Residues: CASSLSGSITGELFF.

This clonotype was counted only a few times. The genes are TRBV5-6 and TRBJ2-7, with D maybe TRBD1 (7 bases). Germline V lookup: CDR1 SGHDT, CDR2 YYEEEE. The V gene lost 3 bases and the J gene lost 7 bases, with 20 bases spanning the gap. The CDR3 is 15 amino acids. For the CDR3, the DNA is TGTGCCAGCAGCTCTATGAGGAGGGGGCGAAGGGAGCAGTACTTC. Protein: CASSSMRRGRREQYF.

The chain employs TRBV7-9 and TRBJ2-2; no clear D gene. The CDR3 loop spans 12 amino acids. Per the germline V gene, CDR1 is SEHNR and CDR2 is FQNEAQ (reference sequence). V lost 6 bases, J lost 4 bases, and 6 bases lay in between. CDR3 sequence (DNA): TGTGCCAGCAGTTTATTCACCGGGGAGCTGTTTTTT. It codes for CASSLFTGELFF.

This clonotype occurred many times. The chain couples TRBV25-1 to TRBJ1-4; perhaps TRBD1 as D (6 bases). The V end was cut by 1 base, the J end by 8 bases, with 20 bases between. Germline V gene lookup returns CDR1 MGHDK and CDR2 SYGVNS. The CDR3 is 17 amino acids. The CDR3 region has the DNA TGTGCCAGCAGTGAATGGATGTCAGAACAGGGCGGCGAAAAACTGTTTTTT. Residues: CASSEWMSEQGGEKLFF.

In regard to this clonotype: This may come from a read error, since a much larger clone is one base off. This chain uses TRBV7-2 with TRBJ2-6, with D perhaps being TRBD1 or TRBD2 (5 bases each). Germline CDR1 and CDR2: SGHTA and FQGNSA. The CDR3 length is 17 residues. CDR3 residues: CASSKGRRNSGASVLTF. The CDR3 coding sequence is TGTGCCAGCAGCAAGGGACGCCGAAACTCTGGGGCCAGCGTCCTGACTTTC.

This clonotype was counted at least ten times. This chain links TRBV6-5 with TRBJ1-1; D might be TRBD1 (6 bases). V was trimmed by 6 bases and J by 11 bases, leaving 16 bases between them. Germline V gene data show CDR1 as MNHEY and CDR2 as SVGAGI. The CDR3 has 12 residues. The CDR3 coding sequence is TGTGCCAGCAGCAGGGGAAGGAGCGCCGCTTTCTTT. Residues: CASSRGRSAAFF.

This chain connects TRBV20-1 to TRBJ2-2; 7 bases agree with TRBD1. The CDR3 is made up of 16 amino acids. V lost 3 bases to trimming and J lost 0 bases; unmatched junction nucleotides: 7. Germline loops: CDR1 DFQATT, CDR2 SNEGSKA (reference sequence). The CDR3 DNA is TGCAGTGCTAGGAGGGGGCGGCGGTCGAACACCGGGGAGCTGTTTTTT. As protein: CSARRGRRSNTGELFF.

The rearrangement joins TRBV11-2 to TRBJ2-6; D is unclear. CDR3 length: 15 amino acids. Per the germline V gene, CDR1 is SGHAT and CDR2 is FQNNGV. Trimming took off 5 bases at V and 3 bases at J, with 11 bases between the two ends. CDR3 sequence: CASSPGSYGANVLTF. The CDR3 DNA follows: TGTGCCAGCAGCCCAGGAAGTTATGGGGCCAACGTCCTGACTTTC.

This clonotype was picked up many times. The DNA of the CDR3 is TGTGCCAGCAGCCAAGTGCGGGGCAACTATAATTCACCCCTCCACTTT. Translation: CASSQVRGNYNSPLHF. The chain employs TRBV14 and TRBJ1-6, with D possibly being TRBD1 (5 bases). The germline V gene has CDR1 SGHDN and CDR2 FVKESK. The CDR3 covers 16 residues. V was cut by 1 base and J by 3 bases, with 10 bases left in between.

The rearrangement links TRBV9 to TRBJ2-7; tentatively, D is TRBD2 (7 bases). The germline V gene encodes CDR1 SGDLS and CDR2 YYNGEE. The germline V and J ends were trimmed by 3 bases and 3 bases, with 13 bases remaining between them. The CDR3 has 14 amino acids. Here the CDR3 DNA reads TGTGCCAGCAGCGAGGGGGGGACCGACTACGAGCAGTACTTC. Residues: CASSEGGTDYEQYF.

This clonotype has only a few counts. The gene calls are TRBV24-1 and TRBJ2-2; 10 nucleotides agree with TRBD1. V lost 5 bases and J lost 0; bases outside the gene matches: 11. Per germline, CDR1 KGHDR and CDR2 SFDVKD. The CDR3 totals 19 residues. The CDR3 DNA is TGTGCCACCAGTGGCAGTCCCGGGACAGGGGTGGCGAACACCGGGGAGCTGTTTTTT. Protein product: CATSGSPGTGVANTGELFF.

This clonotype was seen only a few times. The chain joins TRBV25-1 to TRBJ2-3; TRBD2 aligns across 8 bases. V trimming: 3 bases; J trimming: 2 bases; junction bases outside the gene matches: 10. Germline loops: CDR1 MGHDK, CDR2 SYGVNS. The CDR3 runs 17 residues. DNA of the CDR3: TGTGCCAGCAGTGAGAGCGATAATAGCGGGATCACAGATACGCAGTATTTT. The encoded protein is CASSESDNSGITDTQYF.

The CDR3 nucleotides are TGTGCCAGCAGTAACATCGAAGGCAATCAGCCCCAGCATTTT. Its translation: CASSNIEGNQPQHF. The rearrangement links TRBV6-6 to TRBJ1-5; D is undetermined. CDR3 size: 14 residues. V lost 5 bases, J lost 2 bases, and 10 bases lay in between. Germline CDR1 MNHNY, CDR2 SVGAGI (reference sequence).

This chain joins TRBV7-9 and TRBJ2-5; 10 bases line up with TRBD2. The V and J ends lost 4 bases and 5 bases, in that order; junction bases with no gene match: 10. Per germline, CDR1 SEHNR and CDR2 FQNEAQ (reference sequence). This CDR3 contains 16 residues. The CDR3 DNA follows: TGTGCCAGCAGCTCGGTAGCGGGAGGTTCGTCGGAGACCCAGTACTTC. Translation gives CASSSVAGGSSETQYF. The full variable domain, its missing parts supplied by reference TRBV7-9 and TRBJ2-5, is DTGVSQNPRHKITKRGQNVTFRCDPISEHNRLYWYRQTLGQGPEFLTYFQNEAQLEKSRLLSDRFSAERPKGSFSTLEIQRTEQGDSAMYLCASSSVAGGSSETQYFGPGTRLLVL.

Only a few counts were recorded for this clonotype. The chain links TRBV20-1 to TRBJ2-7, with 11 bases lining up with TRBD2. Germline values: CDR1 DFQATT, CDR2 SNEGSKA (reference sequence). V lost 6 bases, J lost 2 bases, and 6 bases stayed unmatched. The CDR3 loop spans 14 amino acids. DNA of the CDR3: TGCAGTGCGGAGATAGCGGGAGGGCCCTACGAGCAGTACTTC. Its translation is CSAEIAGGPYEQYF.

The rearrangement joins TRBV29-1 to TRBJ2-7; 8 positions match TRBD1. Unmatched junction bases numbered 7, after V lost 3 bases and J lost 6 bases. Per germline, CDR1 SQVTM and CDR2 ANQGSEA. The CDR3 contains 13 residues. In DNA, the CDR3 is TGCAGCGTTGATGCCGGGACAGGTTCCGAGCAGTACTTC. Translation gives CSVDAGTGSEQYF.

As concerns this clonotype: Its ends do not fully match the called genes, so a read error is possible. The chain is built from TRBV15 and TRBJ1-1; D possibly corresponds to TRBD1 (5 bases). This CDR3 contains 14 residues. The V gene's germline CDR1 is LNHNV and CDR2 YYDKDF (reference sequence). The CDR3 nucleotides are TGTGCCACCGGCAGAGATAGGGGCGGCACTGAAGCTTTCTTT. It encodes CATGRDRGGTEAFF.

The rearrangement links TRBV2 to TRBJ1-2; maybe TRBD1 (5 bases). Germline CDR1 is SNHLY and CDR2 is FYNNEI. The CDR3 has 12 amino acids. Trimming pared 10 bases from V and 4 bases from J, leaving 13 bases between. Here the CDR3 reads CAIPGTTYGYTF. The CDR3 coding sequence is TGTGCCATACCCGGGACGACCTATGGCTACACCTTC.

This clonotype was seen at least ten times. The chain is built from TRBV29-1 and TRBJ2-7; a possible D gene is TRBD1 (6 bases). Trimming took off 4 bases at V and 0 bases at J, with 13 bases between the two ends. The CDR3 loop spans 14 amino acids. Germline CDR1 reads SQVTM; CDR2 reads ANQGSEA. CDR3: CSVAKGTISYEQYF. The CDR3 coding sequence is TGCAGCGTTGCTAAGGGGACAATCTCCTACGAGCAGTACTTC.

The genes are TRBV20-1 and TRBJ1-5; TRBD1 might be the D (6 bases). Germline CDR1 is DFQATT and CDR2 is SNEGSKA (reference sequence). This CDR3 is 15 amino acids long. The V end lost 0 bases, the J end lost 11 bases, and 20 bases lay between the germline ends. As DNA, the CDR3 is TGCAGTGCTAGAGAGTGGGGAACAGGGTTCCAGTCCCAGCATTTT. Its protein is CSAREWGTGFQSQHF.

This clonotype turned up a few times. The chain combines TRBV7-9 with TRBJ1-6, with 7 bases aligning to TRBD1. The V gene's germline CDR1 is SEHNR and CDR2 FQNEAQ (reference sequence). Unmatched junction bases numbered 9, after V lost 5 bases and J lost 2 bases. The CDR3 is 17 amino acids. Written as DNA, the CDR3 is TGTGCCAGCAGCACAATGACGACAGGGCCCTATAATTCACCCCTCCACTTT. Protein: CASSTMTTGPYNSPLHF.